The clone carrying this T cell receptor beta chain turned up a few times. Germline values: CDR1 LGHDT, CDR2 YNNKEL (reference sequence). The CDR3 consists of 15 residues. The ends were cut back, 4 bases at V and 3 bases at J, with 12 bases in the middle. TCR beta CDR3 sequences were amplified from RNA transcripts. In the first-round RT-PCR of the TCR CDR3, the HTBI primer set was used. MiXCR, run by TCRdb on the multiplex PCR reads, gives a single entry per CDR3 protein. Of around 520,000 distinct CDR3 sequences listed, around an eighth are singletons. Using about 10 ml of fresh peripheral blood, PBMCs were prepared. These data come from a study of T cells in Graves' hyperthyroidism and ophthalmopathy.

The sample comprised blood. This receptor was obtained from a young woman with Graves' hyperthyroidism. The chain is built from TRBV3-1 and TRBJ2-2; D is ambiguous. The CDR3 nucleotides read TGTGCCAGCAGCCCTCACCCTACCTACACCGGGGAGCTGTTTTTT. As protein: CASSPHPTYTGELFF.